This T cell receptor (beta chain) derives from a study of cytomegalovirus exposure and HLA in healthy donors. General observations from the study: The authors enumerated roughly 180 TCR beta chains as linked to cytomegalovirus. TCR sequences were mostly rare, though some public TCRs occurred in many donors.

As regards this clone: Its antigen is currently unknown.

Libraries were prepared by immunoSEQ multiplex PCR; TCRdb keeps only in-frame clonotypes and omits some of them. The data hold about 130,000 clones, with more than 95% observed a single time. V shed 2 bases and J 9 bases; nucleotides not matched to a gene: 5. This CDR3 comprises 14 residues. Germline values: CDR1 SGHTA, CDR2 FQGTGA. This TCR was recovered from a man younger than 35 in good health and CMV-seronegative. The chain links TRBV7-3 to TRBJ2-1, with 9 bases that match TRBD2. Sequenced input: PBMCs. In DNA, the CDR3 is TGTGCCAGCAGCTTACGGCGGGAGGGCGGTGAGCAGTTCTTC. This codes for CASSLRREGGEQFF.